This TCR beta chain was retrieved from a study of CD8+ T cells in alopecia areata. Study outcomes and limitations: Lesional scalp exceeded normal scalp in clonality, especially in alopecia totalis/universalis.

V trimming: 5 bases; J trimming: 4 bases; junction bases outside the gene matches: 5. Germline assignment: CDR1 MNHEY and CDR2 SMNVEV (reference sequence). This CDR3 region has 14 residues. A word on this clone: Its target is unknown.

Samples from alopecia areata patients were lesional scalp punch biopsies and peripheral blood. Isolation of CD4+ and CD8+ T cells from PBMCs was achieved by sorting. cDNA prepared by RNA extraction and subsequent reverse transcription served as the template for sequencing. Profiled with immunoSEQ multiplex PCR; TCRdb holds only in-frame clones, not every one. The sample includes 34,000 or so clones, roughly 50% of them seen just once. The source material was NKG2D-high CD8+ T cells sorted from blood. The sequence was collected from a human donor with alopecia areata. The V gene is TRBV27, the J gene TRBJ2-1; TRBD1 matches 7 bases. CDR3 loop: CASSLGTEYNEQFF. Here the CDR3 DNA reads TGTGCCAGCAGTCTCGGGACAGAGTACAATGAGCAGTTCTTC.